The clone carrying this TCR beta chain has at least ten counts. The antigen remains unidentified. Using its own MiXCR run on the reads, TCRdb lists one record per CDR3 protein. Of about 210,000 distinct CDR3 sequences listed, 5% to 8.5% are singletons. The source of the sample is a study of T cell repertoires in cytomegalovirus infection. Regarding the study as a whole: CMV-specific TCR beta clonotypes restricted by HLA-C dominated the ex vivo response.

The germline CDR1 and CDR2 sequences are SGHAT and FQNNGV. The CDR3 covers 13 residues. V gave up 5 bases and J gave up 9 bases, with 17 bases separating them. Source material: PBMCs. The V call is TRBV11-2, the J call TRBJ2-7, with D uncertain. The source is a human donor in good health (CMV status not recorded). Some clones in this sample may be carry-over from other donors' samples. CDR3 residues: CASSTPTIYAQYF. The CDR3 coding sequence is TGTGCCAGCAGCACCCCGACCATTTATGCGCAGTACTTC.